This T cell receptor (beta chain) originates from a study of cytomegalovirus exposure and HLA in healthy donors listed by TCRdb under 2017. In terms of the full investigation: According to an earlier analysis of a few hundred of the donors, about 190 million T cells yielded 95 million to 140 million unique TCR beta sequences and approximately 300 Gb of sequence data. The genetic ancestry cluster associated with self-reported Caucasian donors included 81% of the 300 to 450 genotyped donors. Rather than drawing on any new phenotypic data, the later analysis identified candidate immune exposures from TCR beta sequences and the way those sequences occurred across donors. The T cell repertoires of under 750 subjects were profiled by immunosequencing and related to cytomegalovirus serostatus. Roughly 300 gigabases of sequencing data and approximately 92 million unique TCR sequences made up an early release that covered approximately 650 HLA-typed donors. Class I and class II HLA loci were covered by the typing at four-digit resolution. The study aimed to test whether signatures of past pathogen exposure could be identified by cataloging public T cell receptors. Donor age, sex, ethnicity and CMV serostatus were compiled together with the repertoire data. Genome-wide SNP genotypes for about 60% of the roughly 700 donors were used in a later genetic analysis, which treated that subset as a discovery cohort. An earlier analysis of some 500 of the donors applied high-throughput TCR beta sequencing to assess whether each TCR beta V gene segment acted as functional or pseudogenic. Among a few hundred genotyped donors of the cohort, an average of around 240,000 unique TCR beta nucleotide sequences were sequenced per donor, around a sixth of them non-productive. To predict cytomegalovirus infection status, the study combined high-throughput TCR immunosequencing, statistical association of individual TCRs with disease status, and machine learning. Along with the 666-subject first cohort, a separate validation cohort of about 110 different subjects was used. The number of donors typed differed by locus, with roughly 629-640 for A, B, C, DRB1 and DQB1, 522 for DQA1, about 610 for DPA1, and some 470 for DPB1. Four to six DR-DQ haplotypes were handled as single units for association and clustering because linkage in the cohort was strong. Every repertoire in the discovery cohort had been generated on one and the same sequencing platform. A later analysis re-analyzed previously published TCR beta repertoires from about 730 donors and added high-resolution HLA genotyping to study TCR occurrence patterns. General study outcomes and caveats: Compared with equally common non-associated chains, HLA-associated TCR beta chains in a later analysis were more clonally expanded and had lower generation probabilities. A further reported finding was that TCR beta sequences accurately predicted the HLA-A and HLA-B alleles for most subjects in the first cohort. The 87-base-pair reads could not distinguish some IMGT-functional V segments, including TRBV6-2 and TRBV6-3, so those segments were excluded. A later analysis reported that several top co-occurrence clusters appeared linked to parvovirus B19, influenza, CMV and Epstein-Barr virus. According to a later analysis, TCR association rates differed among HLA loci, with DRB1 alleles showing the most associated TCRs and HLA-C alleles showing the fewest. Seventeen rarely observed V segments, including chromosome 9 orphons, were excluded from the earlier analysis of some 590 of the donors because counts were too low. A cluster of highly shared sequence variants was judged likely to be a technical artifact of the sequencing pipeline. A few of the identified cytomegalovirus-associated TCR beta chains were confirmed in vitro to be specific for cytomegalovirus antigens. Assigning TCR associations to individual alleles was difficult when HLA alleles, especially DR and DQ, strongly co-occurred. Broadly in line with IMGT annotations, most TCR beta V segments showed up in productive rearrangements about 87% or about 30% of the time in an earlier analysis of roughly 590 of the donors. In this cohort, only TCR beta chains were sequenced, and detectable features were limited by the absence of alpha or paired-chain data. The study listed 164 TCR beta chains as associated with cytomegalovirus. Cytomegalovirus status was reported to be diagnosed by the classifier with high specificity and sensitivity in both the original and validation cohorts. A later analysis associated roughly 17,000 TCR beta sequences with specific HLA alleles at a false discovery rate of 0.05. According to a later analysis, most CMV-associated TCR beta chains appeared to be HLA-restricted, and the HLA associations seemed to be driven largely by CMV exposure. Across donors, most TCR sequences were observed very rarely, whereas some public TCRs were present in many individuals. It was suggested by the authors that the approach could potentially be generalized to other disease states and immunological phenotypes. Roughly uniform sequencing depth across donors was assumed in presence/absence analyses, although this assumption may not hold. For the cohort, immune exposure information was limited to CMV serostatus. Because HLA typing was unavailable for some donors at each locus, only the typed subset was used in association tests. Linkage disequilibrium might explain the correlated functional status among segregating V segments, but an unknown experimental factor could not be ruled out. A later genetic analysis associated a missense DCLRE1C variant with V-gene and J-gene trimming of TCR beta chains, and an independent cohort replicated the association. A later genetic analysis reported fewer N-insertions in productive TCRs among donors in an Asian-associated ancestry cluster than the roughly 620-donor mean.

The cohort was made up of about 610 healthy bone marrow donors. Cohort members were all nominally healthy when sampled, although unrecorded immune exposures were likely present. The donor tested CMV seronegative, placing the donor among the roughly 340 seronegative members of the cohort. A peripheral blood sample was collected from each donor, and TCR beta sequencing was performed on peripheral blood mononuclear cells. Genomic DNA extraction from the blood cell samples was performed with the Qiagen DNeasy Blood Extraction Kit. Receptor libraries were prepared by the immunoSEQ multiplex PCR assay. For the multiplex PCR, a mixture combining 60 forward primers for TCR Vbeta segments and 13 reverse primers for TCR Jbeta segments was used. A multiplex PCR assay on genomic DNA amplified the CDR3 region of rearranged TCR beta genes. The amplified TCR beta libraries were sequenced on the Illumina HiSeq System as 87-base-pair reads. Per the authors' processing: A later analysis tallied 75 million to 95 million unique TCR beta chains across the 640 or so repertoires, and roughly 11 million of those chains were shared by two or more donors. A nearest-neighbor algorithm error-corrected the raw reads and collapsed the reads into unique sequences, merging closely related sequences to remove PCR and sequencing errors. Alignment of CDR3 sequences to IMGT reference sequences was used to assign V, D and J gene segments. For a sequence to be retained, at least a six-nucleotide match to both a V gene segment and a J gene segment was required. A rearrangement was called productive if the CDR3 had no stop codons and remained in frame with V and J, and every other rearrangement was called non-productive. CDR3 was defined by IMGT convention, running from the second conserved V-encoded cysteine to the conserved J-encoded phenylalanine. The earlier analysis of about 640 of the donors excluded any sequence lacking an unambiguous match to a single V gene segment. An earlier analysis of several hundred of the donors called V segments functional above 56.7% productive rearrangements and segregating when the between-donor standard deviation exceeded 5%. A statistical classification framework was developed to diagnose cytomegalovirus status using the catalog of TCR beta chain sequences. In a later analysis, V and J genes were assigned by comparing TCR nucleotide sequences against IMGT/GENE-DB human TR gene sequences. The TCRdist pipeline was used in a later analysis to assign CDR3 sequences and most-parsimonious VDJ recombination scenarios. A later analysis defined each TCR beta chain by its CDR3 amino acid sequence plus V-gene family, and excluded reads lacking a unique V-gene family. In a later analysis, around 650 highly shared, low-generation-probability nucleotide sequences were removed to address suspected cross-contamination and a sequencing artifact. In a later analysis, a clonal expansion index was calculated for each public chain from normalized within-repertoire ranks of inferred template counts. A later analysis computed generation probabilities with a VDJ recombination model fitted to out-of-frame rearrangements, and checked the results against IGoR. Hypergeometric tests were used in a later analysis to score TCR-TCR, TCR-HLA and TCR-CMV co-occurrence, with a repertoire-size bias correction applied to the TCR pairs. In a later analysis, false discovery rates were estimated by permuting HLA or CMV assignments 20 times. A later analysis grouped co-occurring TCRs with DBSCAN, adding TCRdist sequence similarity when clustering within HLA-allele-positive subsets. Co-occurrence clustering excluded repertoires with fewer than 30,000 or more than 120,000 public chains, plus five with anomalous nucleotide sharing. What TCRdb holds here is the immuneACCESS table cut down to in-frame rearrangements. Part of the clones is not present; checked against another copy, under half of the missing clones reflect an unresolved V gene, and the others are unexplained. V and J calls and clone size are given by that table; D and trimming were obtained from the DNA. The sample contains around 150,000 clones, around nine tenths of them found a single time. The ten largest make up about 0.93% of the sample.

Concerning this clone itself: Its antigen has not been determined. Base qualities are not provided; no much larger clone lies one nucleotide away.

The CDR3, from cysteine to phenylalanine, totals 15 residues. The entry retains the CDR3 DNA only, 45 bases that are in frame from base 1. The CDR1 and CDR2 encoded by the germline V gene are SGHDT and YYEEEE. Trimming removed 4 bases from V and 3 bases from J; the gene matches leave 9 bases unexplained. The specimen sequenced was PBMCs. The V and J segments used are TRBV5-6 and TRBJ2-7, with 8 bases matching TRBD1. The receptor was isolated from a woman aged 25 to 45 in good health and CMV-seronegative. DNA sequence: TGTGCCAGCAGCGGGACGGACAGGGCTGGCTACGAGCAGTACTTC. Its translation is CASSGTDRAGYEQYF.